This T cell receptor (beta chain) was found in a study of cytomegalovirus exposure and HLA in healthy donors. Findings of the study overall: Evidence from a later analysis indicated that most CMV-associated TCR beta chains looked HLA-restricted. Later genetic work tied a missense DCLRE1C variant to beta-chain V and J trimming.

On this clone: The antigen is unknown.

With 60 Vbeta and 13 Jbeta primers, the PCR was carried out. Produced via immunoSEQ multiplex PCR; TCRdb's table is partial and in-frame only. There are under 200,000 clones in the sample; 80% occur only once, and roughly 9% lies in the top ten. V shed 6 bases, J shed 7 bases, and the junction held 2 bases outside the gene matches. The CDR3 sequence is 12 residues long. Germline V gene data show CDR1 as SGHAT and CDR2 as FQNNGV. The sequencing sample was made of PBMCs. The sequence was obtained from a man between 18 and 35 years old in good health and CMV-seropositive. V usage is TRBV11-2 and J usage is TRBJ2-1, with 8 bases lining up with TRBD2. CDR3 in amino acids: CASRSGGNEQFF. CDR3 bases: TGTGCCAGCAGATCGGGGGGGAATGAGCAGTTCTTC.